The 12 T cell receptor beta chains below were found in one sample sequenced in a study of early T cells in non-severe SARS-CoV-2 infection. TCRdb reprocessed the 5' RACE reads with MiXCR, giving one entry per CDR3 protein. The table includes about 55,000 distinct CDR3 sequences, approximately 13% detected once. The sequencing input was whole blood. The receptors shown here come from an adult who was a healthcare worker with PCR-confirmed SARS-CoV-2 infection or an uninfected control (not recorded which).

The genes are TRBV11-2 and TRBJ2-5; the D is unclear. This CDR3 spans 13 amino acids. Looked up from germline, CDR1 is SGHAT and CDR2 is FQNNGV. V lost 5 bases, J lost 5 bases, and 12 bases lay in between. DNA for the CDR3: TGTGCCAGCAGCGTGGGGATTAATGAGACCCAGTACTTC. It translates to CASSVGINETQYF.

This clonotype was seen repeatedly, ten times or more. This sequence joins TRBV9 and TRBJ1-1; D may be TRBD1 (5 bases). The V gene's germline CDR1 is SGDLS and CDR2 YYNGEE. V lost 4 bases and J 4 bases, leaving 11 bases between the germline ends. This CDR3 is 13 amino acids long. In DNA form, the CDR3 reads TGTGCCAGCAGCTTGACAGCGGGCACTGAAGCTTTCTTT. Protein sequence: CASSLTAGTEAFF.

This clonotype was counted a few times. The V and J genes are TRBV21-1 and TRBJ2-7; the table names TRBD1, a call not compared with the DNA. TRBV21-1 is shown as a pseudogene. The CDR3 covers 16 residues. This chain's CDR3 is CASSNGRQGTHCEQYF. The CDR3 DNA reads TGTGCCAGCAGCAACGGGAGACAGGGTACCCACTGCGAGCAGTACTTC.

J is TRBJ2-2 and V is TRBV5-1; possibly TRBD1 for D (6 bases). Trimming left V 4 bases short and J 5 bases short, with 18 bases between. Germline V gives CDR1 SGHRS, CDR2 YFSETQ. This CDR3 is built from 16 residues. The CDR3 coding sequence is TGCGCCAGCAGCCCCTCTCCCGACAGGAAGACCGGGGAGCTGTTTTTT. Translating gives CASSPSPDRKTGELFF.

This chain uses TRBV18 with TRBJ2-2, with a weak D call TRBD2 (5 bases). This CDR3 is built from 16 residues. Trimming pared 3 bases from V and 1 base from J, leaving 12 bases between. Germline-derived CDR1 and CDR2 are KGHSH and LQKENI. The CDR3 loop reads CASSPMRGLNTGELFF. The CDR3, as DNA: TGTGCCAGCTCACCTATGCGCGGGTTGAACACCGGGGAGCTGTTTTTT.

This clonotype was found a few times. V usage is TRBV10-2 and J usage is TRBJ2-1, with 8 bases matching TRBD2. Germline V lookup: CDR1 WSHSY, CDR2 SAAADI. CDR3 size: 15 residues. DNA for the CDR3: TGCGCGACGTCGGGACCTAGCGGGCGCTACAATGAGCAGTTCTTC. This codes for CATSGPSGRYNEQFF.

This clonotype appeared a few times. CDR3 residues: CASSTGLAGITDTQYF. Here the CDR3 DNA reads TGTGCCAGCAGCACAGGACTAGCGGGAATCACAGATACGCAGTATTTT. The chain uses TRBV11-2 and TRBJ2-3; TRBD2 matches at 12 bases. There are 16 residues in the CDR3. The junction had 5 bases not matched to a gene; V was cut back by 5 bases and J by 2 bases. Germline CDR1 reads SGHAT; CDR2 reads FQNNGV. The whole variable domain, remainder taken from reference TRBV11-2 and TRBJ2-3, is EAGVAQSPRYKIIEKRQSVAFWCNPISGHATLYWYQQILGQGPKLLIQFQNNGVVDDSQLPKDRFSAERLKGVDSTLKIQPAKLEDSAVYLCASSTGLAGITDTQYFGPGTRLTVL.

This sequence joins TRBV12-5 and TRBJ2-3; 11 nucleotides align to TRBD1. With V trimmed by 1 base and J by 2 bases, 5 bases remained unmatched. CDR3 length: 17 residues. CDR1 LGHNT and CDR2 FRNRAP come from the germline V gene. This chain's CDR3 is CASGLEGQGVHTDTQYF. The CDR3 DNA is TGTGCTAGTGGTTTGGAGGGACAGGGGGTCCACACAGATACGCAGTATTTT. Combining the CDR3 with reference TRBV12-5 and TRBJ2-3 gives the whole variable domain DARVTQTPRHKVTEMGQEVTMRCQPILGHNTVFWYRQTMMQGLELLAYFRNRAPLDDSGMPKDRFSAEMPDATLATLKIQPSEPRDSAVYFCASGLEGQGVHTDTQYFGPGTRLTVL.

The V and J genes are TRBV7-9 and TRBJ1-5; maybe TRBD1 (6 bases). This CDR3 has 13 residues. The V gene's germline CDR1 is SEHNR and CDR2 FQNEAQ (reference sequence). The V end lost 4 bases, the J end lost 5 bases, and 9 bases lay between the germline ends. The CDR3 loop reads CASSWDTYQPQHF. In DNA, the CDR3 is TGTGCCAGCAGCTGGGACACTTATCAGCCCCAGCATTTT.

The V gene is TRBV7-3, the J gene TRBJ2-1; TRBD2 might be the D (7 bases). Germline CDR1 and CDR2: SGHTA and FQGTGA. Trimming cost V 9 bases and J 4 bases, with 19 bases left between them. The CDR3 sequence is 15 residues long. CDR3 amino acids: CASKPGGGGYNEQFF. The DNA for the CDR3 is TGTGCCAGTAAGCCGGGGGGCGGTGGTTACAATGAGCAGTTCTTC.

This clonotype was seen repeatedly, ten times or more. CDR3 sequence: CASSPPGGYTF. CDR3 bases: TGTGCCAGCAGCCCCCCAGGCGGCTACACCTTC. The chain employs TRBV7-2 and TRBJ1-2, with D hard to call. The CDR3 contains 11 residues. The germline V and J ends were trimmed by 5 bases and 8 bases, with 9 bases remaining between them. Germline V gives CDR1 SGHTA, CDR2 FQGNSA.

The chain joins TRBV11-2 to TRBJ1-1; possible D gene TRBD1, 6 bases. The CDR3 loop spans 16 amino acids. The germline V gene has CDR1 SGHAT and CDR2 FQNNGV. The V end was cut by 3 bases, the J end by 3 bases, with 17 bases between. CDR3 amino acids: CASSFPGAGVYTEAFF. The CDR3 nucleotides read TGTGCCAGCAGCTTCCCGGGGGCAGGGGTATACACTGAAGCTTTCTTT.